Listed below are T cell receptor beta chains from one sample, sequenced in a study of technical replicates of blood from a few donors. Sequencing was performed with immunoSEQ multiplex PCR; in TCRdb, only in-frame clones are kept and a portion is missing. The table has tens of thousands of clones, about nine tenths seen once. Sample: T cells isolated from PBMCs. The origin of the receptors is a human donor in good health. Some clones in this sample may be carry-over from other donors' samples. Both conserved end residues are part of each CDR3. A D gene is named only where the DNA matches it firmly. A row's size may be missing; if present it is once, few, many or a size class.

TRBJ2-2,TRBV11-3,-,TRBD2,TGTGCCAGCAGTTCTATGCCTAGCGGGAACACCGGGGAGCTGTTTTTT,CASSSMPSGNTGELFF
TRBJ2-1,TRBV4-1,-,-,TGCGCCAGCAGCCCTAGGAAGTCTAAATACAATGAGCAGTTCTTC,CASSPRKSKYNEQFF
TRBJ1-5,TRBV6-6,-,-,TGTGCCAGCGTACCCAGGCCATCAAGCAATCAGCCCCAGCATTTT,CASVPRPSSNQPQHF
TRBJ2-1,TRBV28,-,TRBD1,TGTGCCAGCAGTTTCCGGGACAGGTCTTACAATGAGCAGTTCTTC,CASSFRDRSYNEQFF
TRBJ1-2,TRBV7-8,-,-,TGTGCCAGCAGCTTCCACGGACACCAGCTCTATGGCTACACCTTC,CASSFHGHQLYGYTF
TRBJ1-2,TRBV29-1,-,-,TGCAGCGTTGAATTTGAGGGCGGCTATGGCTACACCTTC,CSVEFEGGYGYTF
TRBJ2-2,TRBV19,once,TRBD2,TGTGCCAGTAGTGGGACTAGCGGGAGGGTCGGCGGGGAGCTGTTTTTT,CASSGTSGRVGGELFF
TRBJ1-1,TRBV19,-,TRBD1,TGTGCCAGCACCGGACAGGGGGCTAAGACTGAAGCTTTCTTT,CASTGQGAKTEAFF
TRBJ2-1,TRBV27,-,TRBD2,TGTGCCAGCAGTTTAGTTAGCGGGAGGTCCTTTAGCTCCTACAATGAGCAGTTCTTC,CASSLVSGRSFSSYNEQFF
TRBJ2-4,TRBV18,-,TRBD2,TGTGCCAGCTCACCATCCCTTACTAGCGGGAGGGCCAAAAACATTCAGTACTTC,CASSPSLTSGRAKNIQYF
TRBJ2-6,TRBV5-5,-,-,TGTGCCAGCAGCTCCTCGGGGGTATCTGGGGCCAACGTCCTGACTTTC,CASSSSGVSGANVLTF
TRBJ1-5,TRBV4-1,-,-,TGCGCCAGCAGCCAAGTGGTCAGGCCCAATCAGCCCCAGCATTTT,CASSQVVRPNQPQHF
TRBJ2-5,TRBV30,once,TRBD1,TGTGCCTGGGAACCGGGACAGGGTAAAGAGACCCAGTACTTC,CAWEPGQGKETQYF
TRBJ2-1,TRBV6-5,-,TRBD2,TGTGCCAGCAGTTACTCGATTAGCGGGTACAATGAGCAGTTCTTC,CASSYSISGYNEQFF
TRBJ2-5,TRBV6-1,-,-,TGTGCCAGCAGTGAAGCGCTTGGGCAGGGAGGAGAGACCCAGTACTTC,CASSEALGQGGETQYF
TRBJ2-4,TRBV21-1,-,-,TGTGCCAGCAGCATAATAAACAGTCAAAACATTCAGTACTTC,CASSIINSQNIQYF
TRBJ2-1,TRBV7-3,-,TRBD2,TGTGCCAGCAGCTTAACCCACCCCGGCGGGGGGGGTCACAATGAGCAGTTCTTC,CASSLTHPGGGGHNEQFF
TRBJ2-7,TRBV27,-,TRBD2,TGTGCCAGCAGTTTAGGTCCTAGCGGCTACGAGCAGTACTTC,CASSLGPSGYEQYF
TRBJ1-2,TRBV4-2,-,TRBD1,TGTGCCAGCAGCCTAGACAGGGGTGGCTACACCTTC,CASSLDRGGYTF
TRBJ1-2,TRBV6-6,once,-,TGTGCCAGCAGCGTACAGGTGCCCAACTATGGCTACACCTTC,CASSVQVPNYGYTF
TRBJ2-1,TRBV7-9,-,-,TGTGCCAGCAGCTTATTCGAGCCTGCTGGGCAGTTCTTC,CASSLFEPAGQFF
TRBJ1-1,TRBV4-1,once,-,TGCGCCAGCTCAGATTCATTGTACACTGAAGCTTTCTTT,CASSDSLYTEAFF
TRBJ1-5,TRBV6-1,-,-,TGTGCCAGCTCCTACCGGGGGAGGGAGCCCCAGCATTTT,CASSYRGREPQHF
TRBJ1-4,TRBV12-1,-,-,TGTGCCAGCACCGCGGACAGGGTTGAAACTAATGAAAAACTGTTTTTT,CASTADRVETNEKLFF
TRBJ2-5,TRBV9,-,-,TGTGCCAGCAACCCCGGACTGTTCCAAGAGACCCAGTACTTC,CASNPGLFQETQYF
TRBJ2-7,TRBV5-1,-,-,TGCGCCAGCAGCTTGATAGACAACTCCTACGAGCAGTACTTC,CASSLIDNSYEQYF
TRBJ1-5,TRBV2,-,TRBD1,TGTGCCAGCAGTGATTTCATCCGGGGTCCGGGACAGGGAGAGAAGCCCCAGCATTTT,CASSDFIRGPGQGEKPQHF
TRBJ1-1,TRBV2,-,-,TGTGCCAGCAGCTCGGGATTTTCGGGCACTGAAGCTTTCTTT,CASSSGFSGTEAFF
TRBJ1-4,TRBV4-1,few,TRBD1,TGCGCCAGCAGCCACAACAGGGGGCTCAATGAAAAACTGTTTTTT,CASSHNRGLNEKLFF
TRBJ1-2,TRBV19,once,-,TGTGCCAGTAGTAGTGGAGGGGACTATGGCTACACCTTC,CASSSGGDYGYTF
TRBJ2-7,TRBV6-5,-,TRBD1,TGTGCCAGCAGTTACTCGGGACAGGGCTATCCCTACGAGCAGTACTTC,CASSYSGQGYPYEQYF
TRBJ2-2,TRBV27,-,TRBD1,TGTGCCAGCCAAAGCTACCGGGACAGGGAATCGAACACCGGGGAGCTGTTTTTT,CASQSYRDRESNTGELFF
TRBJ2-1,TRBV28,-,-,TGTGCCAGCAGTTTAGCGGGAAACAATGAGCAGTTCTTC,CASSLAGNNEQFF
TRBJ2-3,TRBV7-9,-,-,TGTGCCAGCAGCCCTACTAGCTACACAGATACGCAGTATTTT,CASSPTSYTDTQYF
TRBJ2-7,TRBV10-3,-,TRBD1,TGTGCCATCAGTGAGTATGGGACAGGGGCCTACGAGCAGTACTTC,CAISEYGTGAYEQYF
TRBJ2-5,TRBV6-5,-,TRBD2,TGTGCCAGCAGTTACTCGGGACTAGCTCAACAAGAGACCCAGTACTTC,CASSYSGLAQQETQYF
TRBJ1-2,TRBV2,-,-,TGTGCCAGCTTGAGAGGCCCGTCTCCTAACTATGGCTACACCTTC,CASLRGPSPNYGYTF
TRBJ1-1,TRBV5-4,-,-,TGTGCCAGCAGCTTGGTGGGCTCAGGCACTGAAGCTTTCTTT,CASSLVGSGTEAFF
TRBJ1-5,TRBV6-5,-,-,TGTGCCAGCAGTAATAGGGGGATCGAACCCCAGCATTTT,CASSNRGIEPQHF
TRBJ2-2,TRBV21-1,few,-,TGTGCCAGCAGCAAAGGAAGAAACAGGGGCACCGGGGAGCTGTTTTTT,CASSKGRNRGTGELFF
TRBJ2-7,TRBV5-1,-,TRBD1,TGCGCCAGCAGCTCCTGGACAGGATCTTCCTACGAGCAGTACTTC,CASSSWTGSSYEQYF
TRBJ2-7,TRBV30,-,TRBD2,TGTGCCTGGAGTGGCGGGAGTACTCTCGAGCAGTACTTC,CAWSGGSTLEQYF
TRBJ2-7,TRBV14,-,-,TGTGCCAGCAGCCTTCGAGCTAGGCTGCACTCCTACGAGCAGTACTTC,CASSLRARLHSYEQYF
TRBJ2-3,TRBV19,-,TRBD2,TGTGCCAGTAGTCCCCCCTCGGGCGGGAGGGTTGGAGATACGCAGTATTTT,CASSPPSGGRVGDTQYF
TRBJ1-1,TRBV5-4,-,-,TGTGCCAGCAGCTTGAGGGCAGAGGGAGCTGAAGCTTTCTTT,CASSLRAEGAEAFF
TRBJ2-1,TRBV5-1,-,-,TGCGCCAGCAGCTTGGAGGGACAATACAATGAGCAGTTCTTC,CASSLEGQYNEQFF
TRBJ2-5,TRBV7-9,-,-,TGTGCCAGCAGCCCGACAGGACGGCAAGAGACCCAGTACTTC,CASSPTGRQETQYF
TRBJ2-1,TRBV21-1,-,-,TGTGCCAGCACCCTAGTCGTGCAGTTCTTC,CASTLVVQFF
TRBJ2-1,TRBV28,-,-,TGTGCCAGCAGGGGACAATCCTACAATGAGCAGTTCTTC,CASRGQSYNEQFF
TRBJ2-7,TRBV5-6,once,-,TGTGCCAGCAGCTTACAGGGCCCTCTACGAGGGCAGTACTTC,CASSLQGPLRGQYF
TRBJ2-7,TRBV7-2,-,-,TGTGCCAGCAGCGTTAGCGCGATGGGGGGTGAGCAGTACTTC,CASSVSAMGGEQYF
TRBJ1-4,TRBV28,-,-,TGTGCCAGCCGTACAACTAATGAAAAACTGTTTTTT,CASRTTNEKLFF